Listed here are 28 T cell receptor beta chains from one sample, sequenced in a study of blood T cells in healthy people across ages. The authors ran a second PCR of about 7 to 12 cycles using a sample-barcoded 5' primer and a J-beta primer mix. MiXCR was run by TCRdb on the 5' RACE reads, yielding one entry per CDR3 protein. The sample includes over 1,500,000 distinct CDR3 sequences, less than 50% seen only once; the top ten take approximately 2.1%. The sequencing sample was made of blood. The source of these receptors is a woman aged 40 to 49 in good health.

The chain has TRBV5-4 and TRBJ2-3; TRBD1 matches 8 bases. This CDR3 comprises 15 residues. Germline CDR1 reads SGHNT; CDR2 reads YYREEE (reference sequence). V lost 2 bases to trimming and J lost 4 bases; unmatched junction nucleotides: 6. CDR3 coding DNA: TGTGCCAGCAGCTTTGCGACAGGGGATCCAGATACGCAGTATTTT. Protein: CASSFATGDPDTQYF.

A few counts support this clonotype. The rearrangement uses TRBV18 and TRBJ1-4; D possibly corresponds to TRBD1 (5 bases). V lost 1 base to trimming and J lost 6 bases, with 12 bases between them. Germline V gene sequence: CDR1 KGHSH, CDR2 LQKENI. This CDR3 is built from 15 residues. In DNA form, the CDR3 reads TGTGCCAGCTCACCACGAAGGGGCCGGGATGAAAAACTGTTTTTT. Residues: CASSPRRGRDEKLFF.

This chain's CDR3 is CASSLLGLAGTDTQYF. DNA of the CDR3: TGTGCCAGCAGTTTATTGGGACTAGCAGGAACAGATACGCAGTATTTT. V usage is TRBV27 and J usage is TRBJ2-3, with 9 bases aligning to TRBD2. J lost 3 bases, V lost 1 base, and 5 bases had no gene match. This CDR3 comprises 16 residues. CDR1 and CDR2 (germline): MNHEY, SMNVEV (reference sequence).

This clonotype came up once. This rearrangement joins TRBV7-9 to TRBJ2-1; D may match TRBD1 or TRBD2 (5 bases each). Germline V gene data show CDR1 as SEHNR and CDR2 as FQNEAQ (reference sequence). Trimming removed 3 bases at V and 6 bases at J, with 18 bases between. CDR3 length: 16 amino acids. CDR3 DNA: TGTGCCAGCAGCTTCATCTCAGGGTTAGGGACCAATGAGCAGTTCTTC. Translation gives CASSFISGLGTNEQFF.

The sample holds a few counts of this clonotype. This chain links TRBV4-2 with TRBJ2-3; perhaps TRBD2 as D (5 bases). The CDR3 is 16 amino acids. The V gene lost 0 bases and the J gene lost 4 bases, with 14 bases spanning the gap. Per the germline V gene, CDR1 is LGHNA and CDR2 is YNFKEQ. The CDR3 DNA reads TGTGCCAGCAGCCAAGAGAGAGGGCTGGCGGCAGATACGCAGTATTTT. This sequence encodes CASSQERGLAADTQYF.

This clonotype was counted between two and nine times. The genes are TRBV7-3 and TRBJ2-3, with TRBD2 as a possible D gene (5 bases). This CDR3 region has 17 residues. Trimming pared 5 bases from V and 0 bases from J, leaving 18 bases between. The germline V gene has CDR1 SGHTA and CDR2 FQGTGA. Here the CDR3 reads CASSRGYSLTSTDTQYF. CDR3 bases: TGTGCCAGCAGCCGAGGGTACAGCCTAACTAGCACAGATACGCAGTATTTT.

This clonotype has just a few counts. CDR3 region: CSARVEGLAGGPTLRETQYF. The CDR3, as DNA: TGCAGTGCTAGAGTGGAGGGACTAGCGGGGGGGCCGACTCTACGGGAGACCCAGTACTTC. The chain is built from TRBV20-1 and TRBJ2-5; 16 bases are a match to TRBD2. CDR3 length: 20 amino acids. Germline V gives CDR1 DFQATT, CDR2 SNEGSKA (reference sequence). With 1 base clipped from V and 5 bases from J, the junction kept 16 bases outside the gene matches.

This clonotype has more than one count but fewer than ten. The CDR3 DNA reads as TGTGCCAGCACCCCAAGGACAGCCCAAGAGACCCAGTACTTC. It translates to CASTPRTAQETQYF. The rearrangement uses TRBV28 and TRBJ2-5, with D possibly matching TRBD1 (6 bases). The CDR3 has 14 residues. CDR1 and CDR2 from the germline V gene are MDHEN and SYDVKM. The V gene lost 7 bases and the J gene lost 1 base, with 13 bases spanning the gap.

The table lists this clonotype with a few counts. The chain has TRBV6-6 and TRBJ2-7; unclear D gene. Germline CDR1 is MNHNY and CDR2 is SVGAGI (reference sequence). Between the trimmed V and J ends, which lost 0 bases and 0 bases, there was a span of 9 bases. The CDR3 is made up of 15 amino acids. The CDR3 is CASSYSPRVSYEQYF. In DNA, the CDR3 is TGTGCCAGCAGTTACTCCCCACGGGTCTCCTACGAGCAGTACTTC.

The rearrangement links TRBV11-2 to TRBJ2-5; 12 positions agree with TRBD1. V lost 4 bases and J lost 5; bases outside the gene matches: 14. CDR3 length: 18 amino acids. CDR1 and CDR2 (germline): SGHAT, FQNNGV. CDR3 amino acids: CASSYKPGQGAPRETQYF. CDR3 DNA: TGTGCCAGCAGCTATAAACCGGGACAGGGGGCGCCTCGGGAGACCCAGTACTTC.

This clonotype was seen only a few times. J is TRBJ2-7 and V is TRBV20-1; weak D call: TRBD1 (6 bases). V dropped 3 bases and J dropped 0 bases, with 15 bases sitting between them. Germline V gene lookup returns CDR1 DFQATT and CDR2 SNEGSKA (reference sequence). The CDR3 sequence is 15 residues long. The CDR3 DNA sequence: TGCAGTGCTAGTTACGCAGGCAGGGGCTCCTACGAGCAGTACTTC. Its translation: CSASYAGRGSYEQYF.

This clonotype was counted a few times. The chain recombines TRBV11-2 with TRBJ2-3, with TRBD2 as a possible D gene (6 bases). V was trimmed by 2 bases and J by 0 bases, leaving 15 bases between them. Germline loops: CDR1 SGHAT, CDR2 FQNNGV. The CDR3 has 17 residues. The DNA of the CDR3 is TGTGCCAGCAGCTTAAGGGATAGCGGACCTAGCACAGATACGCAGTATTTT. Translated: CASSLRDSGPSTDTQYF.

The V call is TRBV6-5, the J call TRBJ2-1; D might be TRBD1 or TRBD2, each matching 5 bases. V lost 6 bases, J lost 6 bases, and 15 bases lay in between. Germline assignment: CDR1 MNHEY and CDR2 SVGAGI. CDR3 length: 14 amino acids. CDR3 amino acids: CASSPSRGPNEQFF. CDR3 nucleotides: TGTGCCAGCAGCCCATCGAGGGGCCCCAATGAGCAGTTCTTC.

This clonotype was counted only a few times. The gene calls are TRBV2 and TRBJ2-7; D not resolved. The V gene's germline CDR1 is SNHLY and CDR2 FYNNEI. V lost 0 bases to trimming and J lost 2 bases, with 2 bases between them. This CDR3 has 12 residues. CDR3 sequence (DNA): TGTGCCAGCAGTGAAGCAACCTACGAGCAGTACTTC. Translating gives CASSEATYEQYF. Drawing the rest from reference TRBV2 and TRBJ2-7, the complete variable domain is EPEVTQTPSHQVTQMGQEVILRCVPISNHLYFYWYRQILGQKVEFLVSFYNNEISEKSEIFDDQFSVERPDGSNFTLKIRSTKLEDSAMYFCASSEATYEQYFGPGTRLTVT.

The chain is built from TRBV5-1 and TRBJ2-7; TRBD2 matches 7 bases. CDR3 size: 13 residues. Per the germline V gene, CDR1 is SGHRS and CDR2 is YFSETQ. J gave up 4 bases and V 5 bases, and 6 bases lay outside the gene matches. CDR3 nucleotide sequence: TGCGCCAGCAGGACTAGCTCATCTTACGAGCAGTACTTC. Protein product: CASRTSSSYEQYF.

Ten or more counts support this clonotype. The chain uses TRBV7-2 and TRBJ2-1; TRBD2 aligns across 7 bases. This CDR3 comprises 15 residues. The V gene's germline CDR1 is SGHTA and CDR2 FQGNSA. V lost 0 bases, J lost 1 base, and 0 bases stayed unmatched. The DNA for the CDR3 is TGTGCCAGCAGCTTAGCGCGGGGGTCCTACAATGAGCAGTTCTTC. As protein: CASSLARGSYNEQFF.

This clonotype was detected a few times. This chain uses TRBV29-1 with TRBJ2-5; D may be TRBD1 (5 bases). Germline V lookup: CDR1 SQVTM, CDR2 ANQGSEA. Deletions cut 1 base from V and 2 bases from J, with 8 bases between. The length of the CDR3 is 13 residues. The CDR3 loop is CSVEGQSQETQYF. CDR3 DNA sequence: TGCAGCGTTGAAGGACAGAGTCAAGAGACCCAGTACTTC.

The CDR3 nucleotides read TGTGCCAGCAGGCCAGAGGGTCCAGATAACTATGGCTACACCTTC. Its translation is CASRPEGPDNYGYTF. The J gene is TRBJ1-2, the V gene TRBV28; unclear D gene. V lost 6 bases, J lost 1 base, and 15 bases lay in between. CDR1 and CDR2 (germline): MDHEN, SYDVKM. There are 15 residues in the CDR3.

The J gene is TRBJ2-1, the V gene TRBV25-1; TRBD2 agrees at 9 bases. The V and J ends lost 3 bases and 6 bases, in that order; junction bases with no gene match: 6. Per the germline V gene, CDR1 is MGHDK and CDR2 is SYGVNS. CDR3 length: 15 amino acids. The CDR3 DNA reads as TGTGCCAGCAGTGATCGGACTAGCGCAGGCAATGAGCAGTTCTTC. This translates into CASSDRTSAGNEQFF.

Notes on this clonotype: Compared with germline, one end of the junction differs, possibly owing to a read error. The chain recombines TRBV6-2 or TRBV6-3 with TRBJ1-5, with D perhaps matching TRBD1 (5 bases). CDR1 MNHEY and CDR2 SVGEGT come from the germline V gene. This CDR3 has 16 amino acids. As DNA, the CDR3 is TGTGCCGGCAGTACCGCGACAGACAGCTTTAATCAGCCCCAGCATTTT. This gives the protein CAGSTATDSFNQPQHF.

V usage is TRBV12-3 or TRBV12-4 and J usage is TRBJ1-2; TRBD1 might be the D (5 bases). This CDR3 has 18 residues. The ends were cut back, 6 bases at V and 0 bases at J, with 23 bases in the middle. The chain's CDR3 is CASSPPGQALRANYGYTF. Written as DNA, the CDR3 is TGTGCCAGCAGCCCCCCGGGGCAGGCCCTACGAGCTAACTATGGCTACACCTTC.

This rearrangement joins TRBV7-9 to TRBJ2-1; possibly TRBD1 for D (5 bases). CDR1 SEHNR and CDR2 FQNEAQ come from the germline V gene (reference sequence). Trimming took off 7 bases at V and 0 bases at J, with 10 bases between the two ends. CDR3 length: 14 residues. The CDR3 DNA is TGTGCCAGCACCCACAGGAGCTCCTACAATGAGCAGTTCTTC. Its translation: CASTHRSSYNEQFF.

The chain couples TRBV24-1 to TRBJ2-3; tentative D call: TRBD1 (6 bases). The CDR3 runs 17 residues. Deletions cut 3 bases from V and 4 bases from J, with 19 bases between. Germline values: CDR1 KGHDR, CDR2 SFDVKD. The DNA of the CDR3 is TGTGCCACCAGTGATCGGTATCGGCAGGGGTTAGCAGATACGCAGTATTTT. Its protein product is CATSDRYRQGLADTQYF.

This clonotype was observed a few times. Here the CDR3 reads CSARTSGLTYEQYF. The CDR3 bases are TGCAGTGCCAGGACTAGCGGCCTAACTTACGAGCAGTACTTC. The J gene is TRBJ2-7, the V gene TRBV20-1, with 10 bases identical to TRBD2. From germline, CDR1 is DFQATT and CDR2 SNEGSKA (reference sequence). V was pared by 6 bases and J by 4 bases, with 9 bases of the junction left unmatched. The CDR3 loop spans 14 amino acids.

This clonotype was picked up a small number of times. The J gene is TRBJ1-2, the V gene TRBV4-1; TRBD1 aligns across 9 bases. J was trimmed by 5 bases and V by 3 bases; bases with no gene match: 4. The CDR3 contains 14 residues. CDR1 MGHRA and CDR2 YSYEKL come from the germline V gene. CDR3 loop: CASSHGTGNYGYTF. CDR3 DNA sequence: TGCGCCAGCAGCCACGGGACAGGGAATTATGGCTACACCTTC.

This clonotype was observed a few times. DNA for the CDR3: TGCAGCATCCGGACAGGGGACTATGGCTACACCTTC. It codes for CSIRTGDYGYTF. This chain links TRBV29-1 with TRBJ1-2, with 9 nucleotides matching TRBD1. The CDR3 contains 12 residues. Trimming took 8 bases from V and 3 from J; bases not matched to a gene: 4. The germline gives CDR1 SQVTM, CDR2 ANQGSEA.

The chain uses TRBV19 and TRBJ2-5, with a weak D call TRBD1 (6 bases). Deletions cut 7 bases from V and 1 base from J, with 10 bases between. The CDR3 has 13 amino acids. Germline V gene lookup returns CDR1 LNHDA and CDR2 SQIVND (reference sequence). The CDR3 reads CASMEDSQETQYF. The CDR3 coding sequence is TGTGCCAGTATGGAGGACAGCCAAGAGACCCAGTACTTC. Looking up the rest from reference TRBV19 and TRBJ2-5 gives the full variable domain: DGGITQSPKYLFRKEGQNVTLSCEQNLNHDAMYWYRQDPGQGLRLIYYSQIVNDFQKGDIAEGYSVSREKKESFPLTVTSAQKNPTAFYLCASMEDSQETQYFGPGTRLLVL.

The genes are TRBV2 and TRBJ2-3; 12 positions agree with TRBD2. Losses at the gene ends were 3 bases for V and 8 bases for J; bases not matched to a gene: 3. There are 14 residues in the CDR3. The germline CDR1 and CDR2 sequences are SNHLY and FYNNEI. The chain's CDR3 is CASSESLAGGTQYF. The CDR3 nucleotides are TGTGCCAGCAGTGAGTCACTAGCGGGGGGTACGCAGTATTTT.